Shown below are 9 T cell receptor beta chains from a single sample sequenced in a study of blood T cell repertoires in COVID-19. Assay used: immunoSEQ multiplex PCR; TCRdb lists only in-frame clones, some missing. The sample includes 150,000 or so clones, about 85% of them seen just once. Sequencing was done on a sample of peripheral blood. These receptors all come from a human donor with acute or convalescent COVID-19. The donor label of this sample is uncertain.

V and J are TRBV9 and TRBJ1-3; TRBD1 might be the D (6 bases). V was trimmed by 7 bases and J by 0 bases, leaving 11 bases between them. CDR1 and CDR2 (germline): SGDLS, YYNGEE. This CDR3 is built from 14 residues. The chain's CDR3 is CASQRGGSGNTIYF. CDR3 coding DNA: TGTGCCAGCCAACGAGGGGGCTCTGGAAACACCATATATTTT.

The V and J genes are TRBV23-1 and TRBJ1-6, with no clear D. TRBV23-1 is an ORF; its function is uncertain. The CDR3 contains 14 residues. The V end was cut by 6 bases, the J end by 0 bases, with 6 bases between. The CDR3 DNA follows: TGCGCCAGCAGGGCCCCCTCCTATAATTCACCCCTCCACTTT. Its protein is CASRAPSYNSPLHF.

This chain uses TRBV5-4 with TRBJ2-2, with 8 bases matching TRBD2. The CDR3 is 17 residues long. From germline, CDR1 is SGHNT and CDR2 YYREEE (reference sequence). The V gene end was trimmed by 6 bases and the J gene end by 3 bases; junction bases not matched to a gene: 13. CDR3 region: CASTSGGGGRYTGELFF. The CDR3 coding sequence is TGTGCCAGCACCTCGGGGGGCGGGGGGCGCTACACCGGGGAGCTGTTTTTT. Complete variable domain (other parts from reference TRBV5-4 and TRBJ2-2): ETGVTQSPTHLIKTRGQQVTLRCSSQSGHNTVSWYQQALGQGPQFIFQYYREEENGRGNFPPRFSGLQFPNYSSELNVNALELDDSALYLCASTSGGGGRYTGELFFGEGSRLTVL.

This chain links TRBV30 with TRBJ1-3, with D possibly TRBD1 on 5 matching bases. The CDR3 sequence is 13 residues long. Germline V gene lookup returns CDR1 GTSNPN and CDR2 SVGIG (reference sequence). V was trimmed by 0 bases and J by 4 bases, leaving 7 bases between them. The CDR3 sequence: CAWSVNRGNTIYF. The CDR3 region has the DNA TGTGCCTGGAGTGTCAACAGGGGAAACACCATATATTTT.

The chain combines TRBV5-8 with TRBJ2-7; weak D call: TRBD2 (5 bases). Germline values: CDR1 SGHTS, CDR2 YDEGEE. V lost 0 bases, J lost 0 bases, and 7 bases lay in between. The CDR3 extends over 14 amino acids. CDR3 sequence: CASSLVGGSYEQYF. The CDR3 coding sequence is TGTGCCAGCAGCTTGGTAGGAGGCTCCTACGAGCAGTACTTC.

The genes are TRBV7-2 and TRBJ1-2, with 11 bases identical to TRBD1. V lost 1 base to trimming and J lost 4 bases; unmatched junction nucleotides: 5. Germline CDR1 SGHTA, CDR2 FQGNSA. The CDR3 is made up of 16 amino acids. This CDR3 is CASSLDGTGGTYGYTF. In nucleotides, the CDR3 is TGTGCCAGCAGCTTAGATGGGACAGGGGGTACCTATGGCTACACCTTC.

This clone was recorded only once. V gene TRBV5-6 combines with J gene TRBJ1-5; D remains unclear. Trimming cost V 4 bases and J 2 bases, with 13 bases left between them. The CDR3 extends over 15 amino acids. CDR1 is SGHDT, CDR2 YYEEEE, per germline. CDR3 coding DNA: TGTGCCAGCAGCCCATCGGGGAGTGGCAATCAGCCCCAGCATTTT. Translation: CASSPSGSGNQPQHF. The whole variable domain, filled in from reference TRBV5-6 and TRBJ1-5, reads DAGVTQSPTHLIKTRGQQVTLRCSPKSGHDTVSWYQQALGQGPQFIFQYYEEEERQRGNFPDRFSGHQFPNYSSELNVNALLLGDSALYLCASSPSGSGNQPQHFGDGTRLSIL.

The J gene is TRBJ2-6, the V gene TRBV28, with a tentative D call TRBD2 (6 bases). V dropped 2 bases and J dropped 4 bases, with 9 bases sitting between them. The CDR3 is made up of 15 amino acids. Germline-derived CDR1 and CDR2 are MDHEN and SYDVKM. CDR3 DNA: TGTGCCAGCAGTTTAGCGGGATCGGGGGCCAACGTCCTGACTTTC. Translated: CASSLAGSGANVLTF.

This chain uses TRBV18 with TRBJ1-1; 8 bases line up with TRBD1. The CDR3 runs 16 residues. V gave up 1 base and J gave up 1 base; unmatched junction bases: 5. In germline, CDR1 is KGHSH, CDR2 LQKENI. CDR3 amino acids: CASSPRAGGWNTEAFF. CDR3 in DNA: TGTGCCAGCTCACCACGGGCAGGGGGCTGGAACACTGAAGCTTTCTTT.